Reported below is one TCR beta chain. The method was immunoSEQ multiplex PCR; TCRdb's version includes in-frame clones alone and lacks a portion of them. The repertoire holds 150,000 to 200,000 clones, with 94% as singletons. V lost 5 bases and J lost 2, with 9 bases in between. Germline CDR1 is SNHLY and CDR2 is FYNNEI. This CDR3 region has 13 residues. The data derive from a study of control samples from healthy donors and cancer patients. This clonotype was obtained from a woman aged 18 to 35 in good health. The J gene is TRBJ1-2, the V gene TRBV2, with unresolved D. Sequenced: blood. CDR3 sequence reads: CASSTSRNYGYTF. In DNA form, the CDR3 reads TGTGCCAGCAGTACCTCAAGGAACTATGGCTACACCTTC. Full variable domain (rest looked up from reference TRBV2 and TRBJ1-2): EPEVTQTPSHQVTQMGQEVILRCVPISNHLYFYWYRQILGQKVEFLVSFYNNEISEKSEIFDDQFSVERPDGSNFTLKIRSTKLEDSAMYFCASSTSRNYGYTFGSGTRLTVV.